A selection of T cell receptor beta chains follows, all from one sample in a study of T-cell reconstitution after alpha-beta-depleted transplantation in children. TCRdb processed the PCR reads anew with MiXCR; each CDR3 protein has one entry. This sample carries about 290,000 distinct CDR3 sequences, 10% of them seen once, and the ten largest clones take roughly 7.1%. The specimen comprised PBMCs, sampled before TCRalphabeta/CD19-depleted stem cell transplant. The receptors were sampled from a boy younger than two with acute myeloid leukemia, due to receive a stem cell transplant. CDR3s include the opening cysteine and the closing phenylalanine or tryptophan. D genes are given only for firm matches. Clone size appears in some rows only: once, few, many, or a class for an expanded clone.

CASSLGGEGAYGYTF	TGTGCCAGCAGCTTAGGCGGAGAGGGGGCCTATGGCTACACCTTC	TRBV13	TRBJ1-2	TRBD1	-
CAISESGTGNAETQYF	TGTGCCATCAGTGAATCCGGGACAGGGAATGCTGAGACCCAGTACTTC	TRBV10-3	TRBJ2-5	TRBD1	few
CASSEVGPNEKLFF	TGTGCCAGCAGTGAAGTGGGGCCTAATGAAAAACTGTTTTTT	TRBV25-1	TRBJ1-4	-	few
CASSFSGRGHSDYGYTF	TGTGCCAGCAGTTTTAGCGGCAGGGGGCATTCCGACTATGGCTACACCTTC	TRBV12-3/TRBV12-4	TRBJ1-2	TRBD1	many
CSARDHRTGVTGELFF	TGCAGTGCTAGAGATCATAGGACAGGGGTGACCGGGGAGCTGTTTTTT	TRBV20-1	TRBJ2-2	TRBD1	many
CASSALQGALGTGELFF	TGTGCCAGCAGCGCCCTCCAGGGGGCGCTGGGCACCGGGGAGCTGTTTTTT	TRBV9	TRBJ2-2	TRBD1	-
CASRSPGGAYEQYF	TGCGCCAGCAGATCCCCAGGAGGTGCCTACGAGCAGTACTTC	TRBV5-1	TRBJ2-7	-	many
CASGDGGTSNEQFF	TGTGCTAGTGGGGACGGAGGGACATCAAATGAGCAGTTCTTC	TRBV12-5	TRBJ2-1	-	few
CSAREVGSSPLHF	TGCAGTGCTAGGGAGGTAGGAAGTTCACCCCTCCACTTT	TRBV20-1	TRBJ1-6	-	many
CASSLSPGLAGGRDTQYF	TGCGCCAGCAGCTTGTCCCCGGGACTAGCGGGAGGGAGAGATACGCAGTATTTT	TRBV5-1	TRBJ2-3	TRBD2	many
CSARVRPFRLAGVSEYF	TGCAGTGCTAGAGTCCGACCCTTTCGACTAGCGGGGGTGTCGGAGTACTTC	TRBV20-1	TRBJ2-7	TRBD2	-
CASSFKDRGRDQPQHF	TGTGCCAGCAGCTTTAAAGACCGGGGAAGGGATCAGCCCCAGCATTTT	TRBV7-2	TRBJ1-5	-	few
CASSGGGLLNEKLFF	TGTGCCAGCAGCGGTGGGGGACTGCTTAATGAAAAACTGTTTTTT	TRBV7-9	TRBJ1-4	-	many
CAWRIGYEQYF	TGTGCCTGGAGAATAGGCTACGAGCAGTACTTC	TRBV30	TRBJ2-7	-	few
CASKRSYSGVRSYNEQFF	TGTGCCAGCAAAAGGAGCTATAGCGGGGTGAGGTCCTACAATGAGCAGTTCTTC	TRBV2	TRBJ2-1	TRBD2	many
CASSRDRGSGSPLHF	TGCGCCAGCAGCCGGGACAGGGGATCTGGTTCACCCCTCCACTTT	TRBV5-1	TRBJ1-6	TRBD1	many
CASSRRDREGVGELFF	TGCGCCAGCAGTCGCCGGGACAGGGAAGGAGTCGGGGAGCTGTTTTTT	TRBV4-1	TRBJ2-2	TRBD1	-
CASSKRTGDTEAFF	TGTGCCAGCAGTAAGAGGACAGGGGACACTGAAGCTTTCTTT	TRBV27	TRBJ1-1	TRBD1	many
CASSPRGGTEQYF	TGTGCCAGCTCACCCCGTGGAGGGACCGAGCAGTACTTC	TRBV18	TRBJ2-7	-	-
CASSLPTDCPSYEQYF	TGTGCCAGCAGCTTACCAACCGACTGCCCCTCCTACGAGCAGTACTTC	TRBV7-2	TRBJ2-7	-	-
CAAGGEGGSTDTQYF	TGTGCCGCGGGGGGGGAGGGAGGCAGCACAGATACGCAGTATTTT	TRBV28	TRBJ2-3	TRBD2	many
CASTSTYTGGPEAFF	TGTGCCAGTACCTCTACCTATACAGGGGGCCCTGAAGCTTTCTTT	TRBV19	TRBJ1-1	TRBD1	many
CASSILDSSGNTIYF	TGTGCCAGTAGTATCCTCGACAGCTCTGGAAACACCATATATTTT	TRBV19	TRBJ1-3	-	many
CSFRPGPTTEAFF	TGCAGCTTTAGGCCAGGCCCTACCACTGAAGCTTTCTTT	TRBV29-1	TRBJ1-1	-	many
CASSSDRGTQAFF	TGTGCCAGCAGTTCGGACAGGGGCACTCAAGCTTTCTTT	TRBV7-3	TRBJ1-1	TRBD1	many
CASSQAPDRINQPQHF	TGTGCCAGCAGCCAAGCCCCGGACAGGATAAATCAGCCCCAGCATTTT	TRBV14	TRBJ1-5	TRBD1	few
CSARAQGPTEAFF	TGCAGTGCTAGAGCGCAGGGACCCACTGAAGCTTTCTTT	TRBV20-1	TRBJ1-1	-	many
CASSLRNRDGYTF	TGTGCCAGCAGTTTACGGAACAGGGATGGCTACACCTTC	TRBV28	TRBJ1-2	-	many
CASRKNNEQYF	TGTGCCAGCAGGAAGAACAACGAGCAGTACTTC	TRBV28	TRBJ2-7	-	many
CASSLDKGSSYNEQFF	TGTGCCAGCAGCTTAGACAAGGGCAGCTCCTACAATGAGCAGTTCTTC	TRBV13	TRBJ2-1	-	many
CACRTSVVSYEQYF	TGTGCCTGCCGGACTAGCGTGGTCTCCTACGAGCAGTACTTC	TRBV2	TRBJ2-7	TRBD2	many
CASSLLNTVGNEQFF	TGTGCCAGCAGCTTGTTGAATACAGTCGGCAATGAGCAGTTCTTC	TRBV5-6	TRBJ2-1	-	-
CASSGRGQGPTNEKLFF	TGTGCCAGCAGCGGACGGGGACAGGGGCCTACTAATGAAAAACTGTTTTTT	TRBV7-2	TRBJ1-4	TRBD1	many
CASSWDRGLNEQFF	TGCGCCAGCAGCTGGGACCGGGGCCTCAATGAGCAGTTCTTC	TRBV5-1	TRBJ2-1	-	many
CSVVGQQGGKTQYF	TGCAGCGTTGTCGGCCAGCAGGGTGGCAAGACCCAGTACTTC	TRBV29-1	TRBJ2-5	-	many
CASSRGPMNQPQHF	TGTGCCAGCAGCAGAGGACCCATGAATCAGCCCCAGCATTTT	TRBV12-3/TRBV12-4	TRBJ1-5	-	many